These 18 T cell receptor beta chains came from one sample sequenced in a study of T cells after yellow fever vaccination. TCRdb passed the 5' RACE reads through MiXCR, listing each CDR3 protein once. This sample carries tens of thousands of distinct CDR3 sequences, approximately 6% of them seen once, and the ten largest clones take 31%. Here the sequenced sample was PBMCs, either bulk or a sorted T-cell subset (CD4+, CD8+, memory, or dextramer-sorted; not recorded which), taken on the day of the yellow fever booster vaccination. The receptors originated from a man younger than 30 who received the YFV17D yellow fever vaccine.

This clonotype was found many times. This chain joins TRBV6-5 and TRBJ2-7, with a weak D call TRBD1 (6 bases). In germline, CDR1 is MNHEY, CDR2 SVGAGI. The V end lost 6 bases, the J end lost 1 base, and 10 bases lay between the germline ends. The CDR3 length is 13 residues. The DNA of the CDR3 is TGTGCCAGCAGCCTTGACAGGTCCTACGAGCAGTACTTC. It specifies CASSLDRSYEQYF.

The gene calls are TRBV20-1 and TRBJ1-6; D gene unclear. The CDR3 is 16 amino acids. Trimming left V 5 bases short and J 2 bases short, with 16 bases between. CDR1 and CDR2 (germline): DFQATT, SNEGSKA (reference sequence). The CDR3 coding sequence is TGCAGTGCTCGCGCGGCTCTCCTCCCCTATAATTCACCCCTCCACTTT. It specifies CSARAALLPYNSPLHF.

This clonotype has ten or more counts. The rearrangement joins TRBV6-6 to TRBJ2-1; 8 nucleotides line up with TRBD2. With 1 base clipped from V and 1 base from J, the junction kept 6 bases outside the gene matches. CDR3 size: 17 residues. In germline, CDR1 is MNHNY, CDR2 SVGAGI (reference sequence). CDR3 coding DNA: TGTGCCAGCAGTTACTATTTCGGGGGGGTGTCCTACAATGAGCAGTTCTTC. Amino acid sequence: CASSYYFGGVSYNEQFF.

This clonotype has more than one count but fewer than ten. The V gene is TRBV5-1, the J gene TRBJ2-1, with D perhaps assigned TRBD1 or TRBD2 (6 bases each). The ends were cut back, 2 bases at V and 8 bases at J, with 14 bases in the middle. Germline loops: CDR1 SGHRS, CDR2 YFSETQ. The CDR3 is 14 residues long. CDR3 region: CASSLGGPGDEQFF. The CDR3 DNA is TGCGCCAGCAGCTTAGGGGGGCCAGGAGATGAGCAGTTCTTC.

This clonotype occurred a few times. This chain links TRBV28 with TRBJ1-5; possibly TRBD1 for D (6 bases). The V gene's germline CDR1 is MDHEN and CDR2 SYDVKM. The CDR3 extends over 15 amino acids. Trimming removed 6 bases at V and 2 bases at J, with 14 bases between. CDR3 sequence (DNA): TGTGCCAGCAGACCCACAGGGTTGGGCAATCAGCCCCAGCATTTT. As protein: CASRPTGLGNQPQHF.

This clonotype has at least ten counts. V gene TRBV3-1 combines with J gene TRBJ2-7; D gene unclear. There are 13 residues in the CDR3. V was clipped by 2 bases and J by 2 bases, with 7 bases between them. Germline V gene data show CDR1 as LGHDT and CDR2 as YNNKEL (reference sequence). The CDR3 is CASSQRSTYEQYF. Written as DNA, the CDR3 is TGTGCCAGCAGCCAACGCAGTACCTACGAGCAGTACTTC.

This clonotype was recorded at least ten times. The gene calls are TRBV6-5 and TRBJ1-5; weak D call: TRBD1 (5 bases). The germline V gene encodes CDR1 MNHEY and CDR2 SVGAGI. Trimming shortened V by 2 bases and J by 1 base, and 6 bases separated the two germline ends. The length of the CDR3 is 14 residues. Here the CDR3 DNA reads TGTGCCAGCAGTTACGGGGGGAGCAATCAGCCCCAGCATTTT. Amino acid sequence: CASSYGGSNQPQHF.

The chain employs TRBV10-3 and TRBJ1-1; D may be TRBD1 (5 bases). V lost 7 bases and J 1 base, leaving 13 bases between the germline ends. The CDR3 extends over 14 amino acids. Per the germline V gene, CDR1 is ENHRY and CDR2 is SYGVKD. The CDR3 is CAIKEWGPNTEAFF. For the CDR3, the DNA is TGTGCCATCAAAGAGTGGGGCCCGAACACTGAAGCTTTCTTT.

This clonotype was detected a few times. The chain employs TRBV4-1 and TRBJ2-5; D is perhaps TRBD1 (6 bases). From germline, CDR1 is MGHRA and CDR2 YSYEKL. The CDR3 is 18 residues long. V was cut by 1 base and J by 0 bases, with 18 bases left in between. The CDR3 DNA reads TGCGCCAGCAGCCAAGGAGGTTGGGCAGGGGAGTACCAAGAGACCCAGTACTTC. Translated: CASSQGGWAGEYQETQYF.

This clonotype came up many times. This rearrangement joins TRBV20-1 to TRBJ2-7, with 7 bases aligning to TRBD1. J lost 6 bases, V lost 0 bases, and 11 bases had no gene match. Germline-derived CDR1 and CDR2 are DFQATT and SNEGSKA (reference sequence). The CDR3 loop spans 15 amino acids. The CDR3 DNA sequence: TGCAGTGCTAGAGATGACAGGGCATCAATTGGCGAGCAGTACTTC. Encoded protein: CSARDDRASIGEQYF.

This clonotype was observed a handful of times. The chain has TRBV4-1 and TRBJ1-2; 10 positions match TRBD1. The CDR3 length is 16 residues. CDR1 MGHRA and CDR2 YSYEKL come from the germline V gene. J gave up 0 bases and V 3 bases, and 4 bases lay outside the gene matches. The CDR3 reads CASSHPGQGSNYGYTF. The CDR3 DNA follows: TGCGCCAGCAGCCACCCGGGACAGGGGTCTAACTATGGCTACACCTTC.

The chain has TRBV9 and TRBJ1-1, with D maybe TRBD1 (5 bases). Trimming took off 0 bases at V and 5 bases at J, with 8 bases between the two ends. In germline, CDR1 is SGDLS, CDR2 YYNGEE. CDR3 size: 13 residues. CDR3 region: CASSVAAGTEAFF. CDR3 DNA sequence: TGTGCCAGCAGCGTAGCGGCAGGGACTGAAGCTTTCTTT.

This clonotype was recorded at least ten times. This CDR3 is CASSYTLAGAVKNIQYF. The CDR3 bases are TGTGCCAGCAGTTACACACTAGCGGGGGCCGTTAAAAACATTCAGTACTTC. V and J are TRBV6-5 and TRBJ2-4; 11 bases match TRBD2. Germline lookup yields CDR1 MNHEY and CDR2 SVGAGI. V gave up 2 bases and J gave up 4 bases; unmatched junction bases: 7. This CDR3 spans 17 amino acids.

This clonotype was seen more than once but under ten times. CDR3 sequence (DNA): TGTGCCAGCAGCGGAGGGGCGACCCAGTACTTC. Protein product: CASSGGATQYF. V and J are TRBV5-6 and TRBJ2-5; D perhaps matches TRBD2 (6 bases). Trimming took off 4 bases at V and 7 bases at J, with 8 bases between the two ends. The germline V gene has CDR1 SGHDT and CDR2 YYEEEE. The CDR3 runs 11 residues.

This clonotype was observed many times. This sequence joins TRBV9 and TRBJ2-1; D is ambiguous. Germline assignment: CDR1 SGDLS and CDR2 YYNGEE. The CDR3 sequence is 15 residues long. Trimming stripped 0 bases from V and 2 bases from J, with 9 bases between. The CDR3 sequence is CASSVEFSAYNEQFF. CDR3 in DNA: TGTGCCAGCAGCGTAGAATTCTCAGCCTACAATGAGCAGTTCTTC.

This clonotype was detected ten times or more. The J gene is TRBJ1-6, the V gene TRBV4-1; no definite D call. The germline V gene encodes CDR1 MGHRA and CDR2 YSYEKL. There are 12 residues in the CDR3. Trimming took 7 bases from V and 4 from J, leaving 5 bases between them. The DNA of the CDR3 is TGCGCCAGCAAGAGGTATAATTCACCCCTCCACTTT. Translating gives CASKRYNSPLHF.

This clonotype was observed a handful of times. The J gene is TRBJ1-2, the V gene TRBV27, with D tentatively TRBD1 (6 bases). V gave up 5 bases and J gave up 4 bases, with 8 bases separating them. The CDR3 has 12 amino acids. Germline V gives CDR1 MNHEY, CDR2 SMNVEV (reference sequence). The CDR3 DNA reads TGTGCCAGCAGTCCAGGGGCCTATGGCTACACCTTC. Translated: CASSPGAYGYTF.

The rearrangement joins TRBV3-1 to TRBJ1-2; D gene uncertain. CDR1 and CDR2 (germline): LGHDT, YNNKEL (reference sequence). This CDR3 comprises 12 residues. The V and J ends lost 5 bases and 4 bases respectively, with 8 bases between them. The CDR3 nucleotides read TGTGCCAGCAGCGAGGTTACCTATGGCTACACCTTC. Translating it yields CASSEVTYGYTF.